This T cell receptor beta chain appears in the sequencing data of a study of blood T cell repertoires in COVID-19. As for the study in general: COVID-19 samples collected from the United States, Italy and Spain covered acute and convalescent phases.

This clone was found a few times. This CDR3 has 14 amino acids. V was cut by 2 bases and J by 2 bases, with 7 bases left in between. Looked up from germline, CDR1 is MNHEY and CDR2 is SMNVEV (reference sequence). Here immunoSEQ multiplex PCR was the method, and the copy in TCRdb shows in-frame clones only, minus some. The table records 250,000 or so clones, around 90% of them present only once. This sequence joins TRBV27 and TRBJ1-5; unclear D gene. The clonotype originates from a woman aged 55-75 years with COVID-19, enrolled during active disease. Material: peripheral blood. This CDR3 reads CASSLEPGNQPQHF. DNA for the CDR3: TGTGCCAGCAGTTTAGAGCCCGGCAATCAGCCCCAGCATTTT.